Presented here are 29 T cell receptor beta chains from one specimen sequenced in a study of OX40 agonist ivuxolimab in advanced cancers. TCRdb's table, derived via immunoSEQ multiplex PCR, lists solely in-frame clones and lacks some. The sample records 65,000 to 80,000 clones, 92% being singletons. Material: CD4+ or CD8+ T cells sorted from blood, obtained in a trial of the OX40 agonist ivuxolimab. All receptors derive from an adult with an advanced solid tumor such as melanoma, head and neck, liver or kidney cancer.

The chain has TRBV29-1 and TRBJ1-1; D is uncertain. From germline, CDR1 is SQVTM and CDR2 ANQGSEA. The V gene lost 5 bases and the J gene lost 2 bases, with 6 bases spanning the gap. The CDR3 has 11 amino acids. CDR3 sequence (DNA): TGCAGCGTTCTGGAAAACACTGAAGCTTTCTTT. Translation gives CSVLENTEAFF.

The chain joins TRBV18 to TRBJ1-2, with TRBD1 matching over 7 bases. Trimming removed 2 bases from V and 0 bases from J; junction bases left unmatched: 6. CDR1 is KGHSH, CDR2 LQKENI, per germline. This CDR3 comprises 16 residues. CDR3 protein: CASSPATDRANYGYTF. CDR3 in DNA: TGTGCCAGCTCACCAGCGACCGACAGGGCTAACTATGGCTACACCTTC. The full variable domain, rest sourced from reference TRBV18 and TRBJ1-2, is NAGVMQNPRHLVRRRGQEARLRCSPMKGHSHVYWYRQLPEEGLKFMVYLQKENIIDESGMPKERFSAEFPKEGPSILRIQQVVRGDSAAYFCASSPATDRANYGYTFGSGTRLTVV.

DNA of the CDR3: TGTGCCTGGAGCGGGGGAGCCCGCGCGGGGGTTGAGCAGTTCTTC. Translation: CAWSGGARAGVEQFF. The gene calls are TRBV30 and TRBJ2-1, with 7 bases that match TRBD2. CDR3 length equals 15 residues. Per germline, CDR1 GTSNPN and CDR2 SVGIG (reference sequence). V was clipped by 3 bases and J by 9 bases; unmatched bases: 14. The full variable domain, with the rest looked up from reference TRBV30 and TRBJ2-1, is SQTIHQWPATLVQPVGSPLSLECTVEGTSNPNLYWYRQAAGRGLQLLFYSVGIGQISSEVPQNLSASRPQDRQFILSSKKLLLSDSGFYLCAWSGGARAGVEQFFGPGTRLTVL.

The V and J genes are TRBV4-2 and TRBJ2-4; 9 bases align to TRBD2. Germline V gene sequence: CDR1 LGHNA, CDR2 YNFKEQ. V lost 2 bases and J lost 7; bases outside the gene matches: 6. The CDR3 totals 15 residues. CDR3 protein: CASSQIAGAGNIQYF. CDR3 DNA: TGTGCCAGCAGCCAAATAGCGGGAGCGGGGAACATTCAGTACTTC.

The V call is TRBV4-2, the J call TRBJ2-1; D gene unclear. The CDR3 runs to 16 residues. V was trimmed by 0 bases and J by 2 bases, leaving 11 bases between them. Germline V lookup: CDR1 LGHNA, CDR2 YNFKEQ. CDR3 DNA: TGTGCCAGCAGCCAAGAGCCCAAGGCGGCCTACAATGAGCAGTTCTTC. Its protein product is CASSQEPKAAYNEQFF.

The chain combines TRBV14 with TRBJ2-7; 10 positions agree with TRBD1. This CDR3 is built from 14 residues. The junction had 6 bases not matched to a gene; V was cut back by 8 bases and J by 2 bases. Germline V gene sequence: CDR1 SGHDN, CDR2 FVKESK. CDR3 in DNA: TGTGCCAGCGGAACCGGGACAGGGGCCTACGAGCAGTACTTC. Its translation is CASGTGTGAYEQYF.

V gene TRBV4-1 combines with J gene TRBJ2-7; TRBD2 aligns across 12 bases. In germline, CDR1 is MGHRA, CDR2 YSYEKL. With 1 base clipped from V and 6 bases from J, the junction kept 4 bases outside the gene matches. This CDR3 is built from 15 residues. The CDR3 spells CASSQGLAGGGEQYF. The CDR3 nucleotides read TGCGCCAGCAGCCAAGGGCTAGCGGGAGGGGGCGAGCAGTACTTC.

J is TRBJ2-4 and V is TRBV5-1; D is uncertain. The V gene's germline CDR1 is SGHRS and CDR2 YFSETQ. The CDR3 extends over 14 amino acids. The V end lost 1 base, the J end lost 0 bases, and 5 bases lay between the germline ends. The CDR3 here is CASSLTVAKNIQYF. The CDR3 DNA reads TGCGCCAGCAGCTTGACGGTAGCCAAAAACATTCAGTACTTC.

This sequence joins TRBV5-1 and TRBJ1-1; D gene uncertain. V was clipped by 2 bases and J by 2 bases, with 7 bases between them. This CDR3 has 13 residues. CDR1 is SGHRS, CDR2 YFSETQ, per germline. The CDR3 DNA sequence: TGCGCCAGCAGCTTTCTAGACAACACTGAAGCTTTCTTT. It is translated as CASSFLDNTEAFF.

This chain joins TRBV27 and TRBJ2-1; the match to TRBD2 covers 9 bases. V lost 6 bases, J lost 5 bases, and 11 bases stayed unmatched. CDR3 length equals 16 residues. The germline V gene has CDR1 MNHEY and CDR2 SMNVEV (reference sequence). DNA of the CDR3: TGTGCCAGCAGAAGGACAGCGGGAGGTCTGGACAATGAGCAGTTCTTC. It yields the protein CASRRTAGGLDNEQFF.

This rearrangement joins TRBV6-6 to TRBJ2-7; 8 nucleotides line up with TRBD1. The V gene end was trimmed by 3 bases and the J gene end by 4 bases; junction bases not matched to a gene: 8. The CDR3 sequence is 15 residues long. The germline gives CDR1 MNHNY, CDR2 SVGAGI (reference sequence). CDR3 loop: CASSYGQGATYEQYF. The DNA of the CDR3 is TGTGCCAGCAGTTATGGGCAGGGGGCAACGTACGAGCAGTACTTC.

The rearrangement links TRBV7-3 to TRBJ2-3; 7 positions match TRBD1. The V and J ends lost 5 bases and 7 bases, in that order; junction bases with no gene match: 9. The germline V gene encodes CDR1 SGHTA and CDR2 FQGTGA. This CDR3 is built from 14 residues. The chain's CDR3 is CASSPDRNRNTQYF. CDR3 nucleotides: TGTGCCAGCAGCCCGGACAGGAACAGAAATACGCAGTATTTT.

CDR3 nucleotide sequence: TGTGCCAGCAGTGTGGCGGCGGTACTTTCAGATACGCAGTATTTT. It is translated as CASSVAAVLSDTQYF. The chain employs TRBV7-3 and TRBJ2-3; D is undetermined. CDR3 length: 15 amino acids. Trimming took 6 bases from V and 4 from J, leaving 17 bases between them. Germline CDR1 reads SGHTA; CDR2 reads FQGTGA.

A single count supports this clone. The chain has TRBV13 and TRBJ2-1; TRBD1 agrees at 9 bases. The trim removed 5 bases at V and 5 bases at J, leaving 13 bases unmatched. CDR3 length: 17 amino acids. Germline V lookup: CDR1 PRHDT, CDR2 FYEKMQ (reference sequence). The CDR3 DNA sequence: TGTGCCAGCAGCCCGTACCTCGACAGGGGGTTTGACAATGAGCAGTTCTTC. Encoded protein: CASSPYLDRGFDNEQFF.

The genes are TRBV7-2 and TRBJ2-6; TRBD2 might be the D (5 bases). Trimming took off 1 base at V and 3 bases at J, with 10 bases between the two ends. The length of the CDR3 is 16 residues. The germline CDR1 and CDR2 sequences are SGHTA and FQGNSA. CDR3 sequence reads: CASSLVVGNGANVLTF. The CDR3 coding sequence is TGTGCCAGCAGCTTAGTCGTCGGGAATGGGGCCAACGTCCTGACTTTC.

V and J are TRBV5-8 and TRBJ2-5; 8 bases are a match to TRBD2. This CDR3 contains 16 residues. V gave up 0 bases and J gave up 3 bases; unmatched junction bases: 7. Germline V gene data show CDR1 as SGHTS and CDR2 as YDEGEE. CDR3 in amino acids: CASSLGVATSEETQYF. DNA for the CDR3: TGTGCCAGCAGCTTGGGGGTAGCGACTAGCGAAGAGACCCAGTACTTC.

The V gene is TRBV10-3, the J gene TRBJ2-3; 7 bases are a match to TRBD1. The CDR3 loop spans 14 amino acids. V shed 3 bases, J shed 6 bases, and the junction held 6 bases outside the gene matches. Germline V CDR1 and CDR2: ENHRY, SYGVKD. In DNA, the CDR3 is TGTGCCATCAGTGAACAGGGGAATTTGGATACGCAGTATTTT. As protein: CAISEQGNLDTQYF.

V and J are TRBV19 and TRBJ2-3; 10 bases are a match to TRBD2. Germline loops: CDR1 LNHDA, CDR2 SQIVND (reference sequence). The junction had 9 bases not matched to a gene; V was cut back by 5 bases and J by 4 bases. CDR3 length: 16 residues. CDR3 bases: TGTGCCAGTAGTCGAAATAGCGGGAGGCTGTCAGATACGCAGTATTTT. This gives the protein CASSRNSGRLSDTQYF.

The rearrangement uses TRBV6-1 and TRBJ2-7; 11 positions agree with TRBD2. Germline-derived CDR1 and CDR2 are MNHNS and SASEGT. There are 13 residues in the CDR3. V was clipped by 6 bases and J by 7 bases; unmatched bases: 5. CDR3 DNA: TGTGCCAGCAGGGCCGCTAGCGGGAGGGAGCAGTACTTC. Its protein is CASRAASGREQYF.

This chain joins TRBV18 and TRBJ2-7, with D tentatively TRBD2 (5 bases). V was trimmed by 2 bases and J by 5 bases, leaving 10 bases between them. The V gene's germline CDR1 is KGHSH and CDR2 LQKENI. The length of the CDR3 is 13 residues. The CDR3 loop reads CASSPSSSDEQYF. Here the CDR3 DNA reads TGTGCCAGCTCACCAAGTAGTAGCGACGAGCAGTACTTC.

The V and J genes are TRBV6-1 and TRBJ2-2; TRBD1 agrees at 8 bases. Germline V gene sequence: CDR1 MNHNS, CDR2 SASEGT. V shed 1 base, J shed 2 bases, and the junction held 6 bases outside the gene matches. CDR3 length: 17 residues. The chain's CDR3 is CASSEVRTGINTGELFF. DNA for the CDR3: TGTGCCAGCAGTGAAGTAAGGACAGGGATTAACACCGGGGAGCTGTTTTTT.

The rearrangement links TRBV5-4 to TRBJ1-1; D remains ambiguous. Germline V lookup: CDR1 SGHNT, CDR2 YYREEE (reference sequence). The V end was cut by 6 bases, the J end by 1 base, with 13 bases between. CDR3 length: 14 amino acids. The CDR3 DNA reads TGTGCCAGCAACCGAAGAACCGAGAACACTGAAGCTTTCTTT. Its protein is CASNRRTENTEAFF.

CDR3 DNA: TGCGCCAGCAGCTTCCAGGGGGCGCGGGGTGGAAACACCATATATTTT. As protein: CASSFQGARGGNTIYF. V and J are TRBV5-1 and TRBJ1-3; TRBD1 aligns across 8 bases. This CDR3 spans 16 amino acids. J was trimmed by 3 bases and V by 2 bases; bases with no gene match: 7. Germline CDR1 and CDR2: SGHRS and YFSETQ. Complete variable domain (other parts from reference TRBV5-1 and TRBJ1-3): KAGVTQTPRYLIKTRGQQVTLSCSPISGHRSVSWYQQTPGQGLQFLFEYFSETQRNKGNFPGRFSGRQFSNSRSEMNVSTLELGDSALYLCASSFQGARGGNTIYFGEGSWLTVV.

The chain uses TRBV30 and TRBJ1-2; 7 nucleotides agree with TRBD1. The germline V gene encodes CDR1 GTSNPN and CDR2 SVGIG (reference sequence). V was pared by 2 bases and J by 5 bases, with 5 bases of the junction left unmatched. CDR3 length: 13 amino acids. The CDR3 spells CAWSRTGEYGYTF. The CDR3 DNA follows: TGTGCCTGGAGTAGAACAGGGGAGTATGGCTACACCTTC.

With respect to this clone: One end of the junction is discordant with germline, which a read error may explain. The CDR3 DNA reads TGTGCCAGCAGCTTAACAGGGTCTAGCACAGATGCGCAGTATTTT. Translating gives CASSLTGSSTDAQYF. The rearrangement links TRBV7-2 to TRBJ2-3; D is possibly TRBD1 (6 bases). Germline loops: CDR1 SGHTA, CDR2 FQGNSA. The CDR3 totals 15 residues.

CDR3 DNA: TGTGCCAGCAGCTTAAACAGGGGGCGAGAGACCCAGTACTTC. Translated: CASSLNRGRETQYF. The chain is built from TRBV7-2 and TRBJ2-5, with 9 bases aligning to TRBD1. The germline V gene has CDR1 SGHTA and CDR2 FQGNSA. J was trimmed by 4 bases and V by 2 bases; bases with no gene match: 2. This CDR3 contains 14 residues.

The V gene is TRBV5-5, the J gene TRBJ1-1; possible D gene TRBD1, 6 bases. The CDR3 loop spans 15 amino acids. CDR1 is SGHKS and CDR2 is YYEKEE in the germline V gene (reference sequence). The V end was cut by 1 base, the J end by 11 bases, with 21 bases between. Here the CDR3 reads CASSLRSAGALEAFF. CDR3 sequence (DNA): TGTGCCAGCAGCTTGCGGTCGGCAGGGGCCCTTGAGGCTTTCTTT.

The rearrangement links TRBV30 to TRBJ2-7; TRBD2 matches 9 bases. The V and J ends lost 5 bases and 2 bases, in that order; junction bases with no gene match: 4. This CDR3 has 13 amino acids. Germline values: CDR1 GTSNPN, CDR2 SVGIG (reference sequence). In nucleotides, the CDR3 is TGTGCCTGGGGAGGACTAGCGCCCTACGAGCAGTACTTC. Translated, it gives CAWGGLAPYEQYF. Drawing the rest from reference TRBV30 and TRBJ2-7, the complete variable domain is SQTIHQWPATLVQPVGSPLSLECTVEGTSNPNLYWYRQAAGRGLQLLFYSVGIGQISSEVPQNLSASRPQDRQFILSSKKLLLSDSGFYLCAWGGLAPYEQYFGPGTRLTVT.

J is TRBJ2-4 and V is TRBV2, with D possibly TRBD1 on 6 matching bases. Germline V gene lookup returns CDR1 SNHLY and CDR2 FYNNEI. Trimming shortened V by 8 bases and J by 2 bases, and 16 bases separated the two germline ends. CDR3 size: 15 residues. CDR3 sequence: CASQVPQGTKNIQYF. CDR3 bases: TGTGCCAGCCAGGTCCCGCAGGGGACCAAAAACATTCAGTACTTC.